This TCR beta chain was sequenced during a study of CD8+ T cells in alopecia areata. Broader study findings: The treated group had a single nonresponder, limiting CD8+ expansion-response conclusions. Treatment with tofacitinib significantly lowered scalp clonality and reduced expanded CD8+ clones among the top 100.

In its sample, this clone was seen a few times. Its target is not known. Other DNA sequences within the sample encode an identical CDR3. Treatment denoted: oral pan-JAK inhibitor, 5-10 mg twice daily. Investigators isolated RNA and reverse transcribed it into cDNA to act as the sequencing template. The assay was immunoSEQ multiplex PCR, and TCRdb's table has in-frame clones only and misses some. The sample lists under 150,000 clones; more than 40% were seen once. CDR1 is SQVTM and CDR2 is ANQGSEA in the germline V gene. The CDR3 is 12 amino acids. With 3 bases removed from V and 2 bases from J, the gap between germline ends came to 8 bases.

This sample comprised CD4+ T cells sorted from blood, obtained at week 4, from a patient treated with tofacitinib. V is TRBV29-1 and J is TRBJ2-7, with unresolved D. The clonotype was recovered from a human donor with alopecia areata. The CDR3 is CSVESRTYEQYF. In DNA, the CDR3 is TGCAGCGTTGAGTCCAGGACCTACGAGCAGTACTTC.